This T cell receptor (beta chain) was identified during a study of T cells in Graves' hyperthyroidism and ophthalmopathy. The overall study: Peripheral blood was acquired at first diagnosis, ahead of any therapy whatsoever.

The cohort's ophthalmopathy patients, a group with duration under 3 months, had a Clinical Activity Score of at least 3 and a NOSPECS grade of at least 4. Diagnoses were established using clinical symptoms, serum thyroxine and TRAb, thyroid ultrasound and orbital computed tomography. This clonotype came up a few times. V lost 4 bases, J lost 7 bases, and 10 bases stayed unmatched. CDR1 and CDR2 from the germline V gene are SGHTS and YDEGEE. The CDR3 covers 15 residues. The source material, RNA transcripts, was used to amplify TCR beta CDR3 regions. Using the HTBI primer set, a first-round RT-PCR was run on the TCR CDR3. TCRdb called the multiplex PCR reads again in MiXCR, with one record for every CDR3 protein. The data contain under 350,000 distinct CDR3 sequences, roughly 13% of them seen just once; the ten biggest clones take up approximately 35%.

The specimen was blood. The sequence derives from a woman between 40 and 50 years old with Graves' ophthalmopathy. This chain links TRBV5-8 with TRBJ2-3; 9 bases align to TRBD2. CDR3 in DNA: TGTGCCAGCAGCCCCCGAGCGGGGGGACGGAATACGCAGTATTTT. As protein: CASSPRAGGRNTQYF.